Presented here are 30 T cell receptor beta chains from one specimen sequenced in a study of cytomegalovirus exposure and HLA in healthy donors. It was with 60 Vbeta and 13 Jbeta primers that the PCR ran. Clones were read by immunoSEQ multiplex PCR, and TCRdb kept only the in-frame ones, dropping some. The sample holds roughly 100,000 clones, about three fifths seen once. The material sequenced was PBMCs. The origin of the receptors is a human donor in good health.

This clone was counted between two and nine times. The chain employs TRBV25-1 and TRBJ2-5; TRBD2 matches 9 bases. There are 16 residues in the CDR3. V was clipped by 3 bases and J by 5 bases; unmatched bases: 10. CDR1 MGHDK and CDR2 SYGVNS come from the germline V gene. The CDR3 sequence is CASSDGTSTTIETQYF. DNA for the CDR3: TGTGCCAGCAGTGATGGGACTAGCACAACCATTGAGACCCAGTACTTC.

J is TRBJ1-1 and V is TRBV5-1, with 7 bases matching TRBD1. Per germline, CDR1 SGHRS and CDR2 YFSETQ. V lost 1 base, J lost 5 bases, and 5 bases stayed unmatched. This CDR3 is built from 14 residues. The CDR3 sequence: CASSLTRQGTEAFF. CDR3 bases: TGCGCCAGCAGCTTGACAAGACAGGGAACTGAAGCTTTCTTT.

Regarding this clone: Additional DNA sequences in this sample encode the identical CDR3. The gene calls are TRBV5-8 and TRBJ1-2, with a weak D call TRBD1 (5 bases). CDR1 is SGHTS, CDR2 YDEGEE, per germline. Trimming pared 0 bases from V and 3 bases from J, leaving 12 bases between. CDR3 length: 15 amino acids. The CDR3 here is CASSLAWGRDYGYTF. Here the CDR3 DNA reads TGTGCCAGCAGCTTGGCCTGGGGCCGGGACTATGGCTACACCTTC.

The chain employs TRBV16 and TRBJ2-7; the match to TRBD1 covers 8 bases. Germline V CDR1 and CDR2: KGHSY, FQNENV. The ends lost 3 bases at V and 1 base at J; junction bases unmatched: 8. This CDR3 has 16 amino acids. Here the CDR3 reads CASSQGRDRSSYEQYF. The CDR3 DNA is TGTGCCAGCAGCCAGGGCCGGGACAGGTCTTCCTACGAGCAGTACTTC.

The J gene is TRBJ2-7, the V gene TRBV7-8; 12 nucleotides line up with TRBD2. The length of the CDR3 is 15 residues. Germline V lookup: CDR1 SGHVS, CDR2 FQNEAQ. V trimming: 4 bases; J trimming: 7 bases; junction bases outside the gene matches: 8. The CDR3 nucleotides are TGTGCCAGCAGCTCGCCGACTAGCGGGAGATGTGAGCAGTACTTC. Translating gives CASSSPTSGRCEQYF.

The V gene is TRBV9, the J gene TRBJ2-7; the match to TRBD2 covers 14 bases. J lost 1 base, V lost 0 bases, and 6 bases had no gene match. This CDR3 spans 18 amino acids. Germline V CDR1 and CDR2: SGDLS, YYNGEE. The CDR3 loop is CASSVGGTSGSRSYEQYF. DNA for the CDR3: TGTGCCAGCAGCGTAGGGGGGACTAGCGGGAGTAGGTCCTACGAGCAGTACTTC.

This clone is a singleton in its sample. V and J are TRBV5-5 and TRBJ2-3; TRBD2 is a possible D gene (5 bases). Germline lookup yields CDR1 SGHKS and CDR2 YYEKEE (reference sequence). V was clipped by 4 bases and J by 4 bases, with 22 bases between them. This CDR3 has 17 amino acids. This chain's CDR3 is CASSETQLLGFPDTQYF. In nucleotides, the CDR3 is TGTGCCAGCAGCGAGACCCAGCTACTAGGGTTTCCAGATACGCAGTATTTT.

This chain connects TRBV6-1 to TRBJ2-7, with TRBD2 identical over 7 bases. The trim removed 4 bases at V and 5 bases at J, leaving 8 bases unmatched. Germline CDR1 MNHNS, CDR2 SASEGT. This CDR3 region has 14 residues. The CDR3, as DNA: TGTGCCAGCAGTGGCGGGAGCGTAGCGCACGAGCAGTACTTC. Translated, it gives CASSGGSVAHEQYF.

V gene TRBV7-2 combines with J gene TRBJ2-5; TRBD1 agrees at 7 bases. Per germline, CDR1 SGHTA and CDR2 FQGNSA. Trimming cost V 6 bases and J 5 bases; bases outside gene matches: 12. The CDR3 runs to 15 residues. The CDR3 sequence is CASRANRGSTETQYF. CDR3 DNA sequence: TGTGCCAGCAGAGCGAACAGGGGATCTACGGAGACCCAGTACTTC.

The chain uses TRBV6-4 and TRBJ2-7; 10 bases fit TRBD2. CDR1 is MRHNA, CDR2 SNTAGT, per germline. CDR3 length equals 19 residues. J gave up 2 bases and V 6 bases, and 19 bases lay outside the gene matches. This CDR3 is CASRPPSSGSNKGTYEQYF. The CDR3 DNA is TGTGCCAGCAGGCCACCCTCTAGCGGGAGCAATAAAGGGACCTACGAGCAGTACTTC.

The V and J genes are TRBV6-1 and TRBJ1-5; D remains ambiguous. Per the germline V gene, CDR1 is MNHNS and CDR2 is SASEGT. Between the trimmed V and J ends, which lost 6 bases and 2 bases, there was a span of 8 bases. CDR3 length: 13 amino acids. The CDR3 DNA follows: TGTGCCAGCAGAATCCAGGGCAATCAGCCCCAGCATTTT. Protein: CASRIQGNQPQHF.

This chain connects TRBV30 to TRBJ2-7, with TRBD2 identical over 10 bases. Losses at the gene ends were 6 bases for V and 7 bases for J; bases not matched to a gene: 9. The CDR3 length is 13 residues. Germline V gene sequence: CDR1 GTSNPN, CDR2 SVGIG (reference sequence). The CDR3 loop reads CACTAGGPGEQYF. CDR3 DNA sequence: TGTGCCTGCACAGCGGGAGGGCCTGGTGAGCAGTACTTC.

The chain couples TRBV19 to TRBJ2-2; D is unclear. Germline CDR1 is LNHDA and CDR2 is SQIVND (reference sequence). Trimming took 6 bases from V and 4 from J, leaving 12 bases between them. The CDR3 is made up of 14 amino acids. CDR3 DNA sequence: TGTGCCAGTAGGGAGCACTTCCCCACCGGGGAGCTGTTTTTT. Translated: CASREHFPTGELFF.

Only a few counts were recorded for this clone. V is TRBV19 and J is TRBJ1-1; D may be TRBD1 (5 bases). Germline values: CDR1 LNHDA, CDR2 SQIVND (reference sequence). The CDR3 runs 13 residues. V shed 3 bases and J shed 6 bases, with 11 bases lying between them. The CDR3 region has the DNA TGTGCCAGTAGTATCGGGGCGGGGTCTGAAGCTTTCTTT. As protein: CASSIGAGSEAFF.

V and J are TRBV11-2 and TRBJ2-1; D gene uncertain. The V end lost 3 bases, the J end lost 5 bases, and 8 bases lay between the germline ends. The CDR3 consists of 13 residues. The germline V gene has CDR1 SGHAT and CDR2 FQNNGV. The CDR3 coding sequence is TGTGCCAGCAGCTTTCCTTATAACAATGAGCAGTTCTTC. This translates into CASSFPYNNEQFF.

V is TRBV5-5 and J is TRBJ2-7, with 8 bases matching TRBD2. The trim removed 3 bases at V and 0 bases at J, leaving 5 bases unmatched. CDR3 size: 15 residues. In germline, CDR1 is SGHKS, CDR2 YYEKEE (reference sequence). Written as DNA, the CDR3 is TGTGCCAGCAGCTCCCAGCGGGGGAGCTCCTACGAGCAGTACTTC. It yields the protein CASSSQRGSSYEQYF.

The CDR3 loop reads CASSFGQGARAFF. The CDR3 nucleotides read TGTGCCAGCAGCTTCGGACAGGGGGCGCGGGCTTTCTTT. The chain links TRBV5-4 to TRBJ1-1; 11 nucleotides line up with TRBD1. CDR1 is SGHNT, CDR2 YYREEE, per germline (reference sequence). This CDR3 has 13 amino acids. V dropped 2 bases and J dropped 11; count of bases not matched to a gene: 5. Full variable domain (remainder filled in from reference TRBV5-4 and TRBJ1-1): ETGVTQSPTHLIKTRGQQVTLRCSSQSGHNTVSWYQQALGQGPQFIFQYYREEENGRGNFPPRFSGLQFPNYSSELNVNALELDDSALYLCASSFGQGARAFFGQGTRLTVV.

With regard to this clone: The junction departs from germline at one end; a sequencing error may be responsible. V gene TRBV11-2 combines with J gene TRBJ2-5; 10 bases fit TRBD2. This CDR3 has 16 amino acids. The germline CDR1 and CDR2 sequences are SGHAT and FQNNGV. This CDR3 is CASSFTSGVVGESQYF. The CDR3 bases are TGTGCCAGCAGCTTCACTAGCGGGGTTGTGGGGGAGAGCCAGTACTTC.

This clone was observed a single time. The gene calls are TRBV5-1 and TRBJ2-5, with 7 nucleotides matching TRBD2. Germline values: CDR1 SGHRS, CDR2 YFSETQ. CDR3 length: 17 residues. With 2 bases clipped from V and 1 base from J, the junction kept 11 bases outside the gene matches. For the CDR3, the DNA is TGCGCCAGCAGCTTTAGTCCCGGGACTACCGGCCAAGAGACCCAGTACTTC. Translating it yields CASSFSPGTTGQETQYF.

This clone appeared a single time. V gene TRBV6-5 combines with J gene TRBJ2-2; 7 bases line up with TRBD1. Looked up from germline, CDR1 is MNHEY and CDR2 is SVGAGI. J lost 6 bases, V lost 2 bases, and 3 bases had no gene match. The CDR3 is 14 amino acids. DNA for the CDR3: TGTGCCAGCAGTTACGGCCAGGGGGCCGGGGAGCTGTTTTTT. Translation gives CASSYGQGAGELFF.

The chain recombines TRBV10-1 with TRBJ2-1; the D gene is possibly TRBD1 (5 bases). Trimming removed 6 bases from V and 6 bases from J, with 21 bases in between. Germline V CDR1 and CDR2: WNHNN, SYGVQD (reference sequence). The CDR3 is 16 amino acids. The CDR3 nucleotides are TGCGCCAGCAGCGACTTAGCACAGGCCACCAGCAATGAGCAGTTCTTC. This codes for CASSDLAQATSNEQFF.

This clone was recorded once. CDR3 nucleotide sequence: TGTGCCAGCAGCCGGAGTAGCGGGAGGCCCCAGGGGGGGGAGCAGTACTTC. Protein product: CASSRSSGRPQGGEQYF. This sequence joins TRBV7-9 and TRBJ2-7, with 10 positions matching TRBD2. V shed 5 bases, J shed 7 bases, and the junction held 17 bases outside the gene matches. The CDR3 spans 17 residues. The V gene's germline CDR1 is SEHNR and CDR2 FQNEAQ (reference sequence).

The rearrangement uses TRBV7-9 and TRBJ2-2, with D tentatively TRBD1 (6 bases). V was clipped by 5 bases and J by 2 bases, with 12 bases between them. CDR1 and CDR2 from the germline V gene are SEHNR and FQNEAQ (reference sequence). The CDR3 contains 15 residues. This chain's CDR3 is CASSPWDTNTGELFF. The DNA of the CDR3 is TGTGCCAGCAGCCCCTGGGACACCAACACCGGGGAGCTGTTTTTT.

The gene calls are TRBV30 and TRBJ1-3; D is perhaps TRBD1 (5 bases). The ends were cut back, 5 bases at V and 4 bases at J, with 12 bases in the middle. Germline CDR1 and CDR2: GTSNPN and SVGIG (reference sequence). The CDR3 length is 13 residues. In DNA form, the CDR3 reads TGTGCCTGGGACCGGAAGGGGGGAAACACCATATATTTT. Translating gives CAWDRKGGNTIYF.

V is TRBV6-5 and J is TRBJ1-3, with a tentative D call TRBD1 (5 bases). Between the trimmed V and J ends, which lost 7 bases and 2 bases, there was a span of 15 bases. CDR1 is MNHEY and CDR2 is SVGAGI in the germline V gene. The CDR3 consists of 15 residues. The CDR3 here is CASKKKGKAGNTIYF. The CDR3 nucleotides read TGTGCCAGCAAGAAGAAGGGGAAGGCTGGAAACACCATATATTTT.

The chain employs TRBV27 and TRBJ2-7; the match to TRBD2 covers 9 bases. V lost 5 bases to trimming and J lost 4 bases; unmatched junction nucleotides: 15. CDR1 is MNHEY and CDR2 is SMNVEV in the germline V gene (reference sequence). The CDR3 spans 17 residues. CDR3 sequence (DNA): TGTGCCAGCAGTCCGGAGGGGGGTTCCGGACTAGCGTACGAGCAGTACTTC. Encoded protein: CASSPEGGSGLAYEQYF.

The J gene is TRBJ2-1, the V gene TRBV5-1; 9 bases map to TRBD2. Germline assignment: CDR1 SGHRS and CDR2 YFSETQ. V dropped 0 bases and J dropped 3; count of bases not matched to a gene: 1. CDR3 length equals 15 residues. In DNA, the CDR3 is TGCGCCAGCAGCTTGGGAGCGGGAGGCTACAATGAGCAGTTCTTC. Its translation is CASSLGAGGYNEQFF. The full variable domain, in which reference TRBV5-1 and TRBJ2-1 provide the parts outside the CDR3, is KAGVTQTPRYLIKTRGQQVTLSCSPISGHRSVSWYQQTPGQGLQFLFEYFSETQRNKGNFPGRFSGRQFSNSRSEMNVSTLELGDSALYLCASSLGAGGYNEQFFGPGTRLTVL.

The chain couples TRBV2 to TRBJ1-2, with TRBD1 matching over 8 bases. Germline V gene lookup returns CDR1 SNHLY and CDR2 FYNNEI. The CDR3 has 15 amino acids. V lost 0 bases and J lost 8; bases outside the gene matches: 8. CDR3 amino acids: CASSEAPGQGSGYTF. The CDR3 DNA follows: TGTGCCAGCAGTGAAGCCCCAGGACAGGGTTCGGGCTACACCTTC.

The chain employs TRBV19 and TRBJ1-1; D possibly corresponds to TRBD1 (6 bases). The germline V and J ends were trimmed by 10 bases and 5 bases, with 17 bases remaining between them. The CDR3 extends over 13 amino acids. CDR1 is LNHDA, CDR2 SQIVND, per germline (reference sequence). CDR3: CATQGQLTTEAFF. CDR3 nucleotide sequence: TGTGCCACTCAAGGACAGTTAACAACTGAAGCTTTCTTT.

The V gene is TRBV6-1, the J gene TRBJ2-5; 7 bases fit TRBD1. The J call may be faulty, since TRBJ2-7 better matches the DNA end. From germline, CDR1 is MNHNS and CDR2 SASEGT. This CDR3 has 15 amino acids. CDR3 region: CASNFLTGNVAEQYF. The CDR3 DNA reads TGTGCCAGCAACTTTTTGACAGGGAATGTGGCCGAGCAGTACTTC.